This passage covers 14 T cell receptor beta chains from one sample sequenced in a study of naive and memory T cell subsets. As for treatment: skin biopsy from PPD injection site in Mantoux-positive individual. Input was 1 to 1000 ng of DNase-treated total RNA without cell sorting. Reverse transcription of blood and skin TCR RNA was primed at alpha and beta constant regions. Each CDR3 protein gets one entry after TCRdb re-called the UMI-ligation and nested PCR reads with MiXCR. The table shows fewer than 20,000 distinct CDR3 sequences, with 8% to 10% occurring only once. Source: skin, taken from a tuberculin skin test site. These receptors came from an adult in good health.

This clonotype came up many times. The CDR3 nucleotides are TGTGCCAGCAGCCCCCCGGGACCTTACGGGGGGGAGCAGTACTTC. As protein: CASSPPGPYGGEQYF. The chain links TRBV3-1 to TRBJ2-7, with TRBD2 identical over 7 bases. CDR1 LGHDT and CDR2 YNNKEL come from the germline V gene (reference sequence). The ends lost 4 bases at V and 7 bases at J; junction bases unmatched: 13. The CDR3 length is 15 residues.

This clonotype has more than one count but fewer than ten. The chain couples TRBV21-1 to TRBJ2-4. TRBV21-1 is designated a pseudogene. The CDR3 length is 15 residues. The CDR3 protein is CASSPRKLAKNIQYF. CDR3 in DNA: TGTGCCAGCAGCCCTCGAAAGCTAGCCAAAAACATTCAGTACTTC.

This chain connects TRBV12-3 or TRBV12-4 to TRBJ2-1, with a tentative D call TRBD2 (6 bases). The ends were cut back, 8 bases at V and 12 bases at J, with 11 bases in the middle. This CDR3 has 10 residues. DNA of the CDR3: TGTGCCAGCGGGGGGTTAGGGCAGTTCTTC. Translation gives CASGGLGQFF.

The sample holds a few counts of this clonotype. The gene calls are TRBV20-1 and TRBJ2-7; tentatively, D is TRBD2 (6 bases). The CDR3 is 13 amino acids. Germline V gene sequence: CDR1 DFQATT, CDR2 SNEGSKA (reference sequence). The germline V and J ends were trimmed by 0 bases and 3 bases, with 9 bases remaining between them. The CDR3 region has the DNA TGCAGTGCTAGAGATGCGGGGCTCTACGAGCAGTACTTC. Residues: CSARDAGLYEQYF.

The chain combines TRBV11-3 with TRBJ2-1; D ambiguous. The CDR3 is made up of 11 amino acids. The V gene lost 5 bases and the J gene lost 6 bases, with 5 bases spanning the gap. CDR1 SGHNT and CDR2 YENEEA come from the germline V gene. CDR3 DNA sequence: TGTGCCAGCAGCCCCTGCAATGAGCAGTTCTTC. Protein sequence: CASSPCNEQFF.

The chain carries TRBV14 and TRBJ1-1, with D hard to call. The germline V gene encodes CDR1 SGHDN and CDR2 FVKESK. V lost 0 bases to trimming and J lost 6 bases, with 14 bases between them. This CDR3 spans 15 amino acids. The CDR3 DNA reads TGTGCCAGCAGCCAAGATTGGGGTCGGCAGTCTGAAGCTTTCTTT. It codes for CASSQDWGRQSEAFF.

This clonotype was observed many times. The CDR3 reads CASSLETHWGYTF. The DNA for the CDR3 is TGCGCCAGCAGCTTGGAGACACACTGGGGCTACACCTTC. This chain links TRBV5-1 with TRBJ1-2, with unresolved D. The CDR3 length is 13 residues. Deletions cut 0 bases from V and 8 bases from J, with 11 bases between. From germline, CDR1 is SGHRS and CDR2 YFSETQ.

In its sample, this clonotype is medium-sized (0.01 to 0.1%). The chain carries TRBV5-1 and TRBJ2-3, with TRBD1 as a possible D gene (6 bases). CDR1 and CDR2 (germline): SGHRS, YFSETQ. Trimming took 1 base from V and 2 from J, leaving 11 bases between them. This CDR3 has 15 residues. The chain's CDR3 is CASSLWTVTTDTQYF. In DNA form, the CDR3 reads TGCGCCAGCAGCTTGTGGACAGTAACCACAGATACGCAGTATTTT. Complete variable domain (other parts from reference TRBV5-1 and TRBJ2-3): KAGVTQTPRYLIKTRGQQVTLSCSPISGHRSVSWYQQTPGQGLQFLFEYFSETQRNKGNFPGRFSGRQFSNSRSEMNVSTLELGDSALYLCASSLWTVTTDTQYFGPGTRLTVL.

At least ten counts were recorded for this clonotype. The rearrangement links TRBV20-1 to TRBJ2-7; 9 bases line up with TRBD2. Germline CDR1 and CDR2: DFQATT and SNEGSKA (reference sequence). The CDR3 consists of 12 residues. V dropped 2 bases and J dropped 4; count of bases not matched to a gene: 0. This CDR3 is CSARTSGYEQYF. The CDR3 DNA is TGCAGTGCTAGAACTAGCGGGTACGAGCAGTACTTC.

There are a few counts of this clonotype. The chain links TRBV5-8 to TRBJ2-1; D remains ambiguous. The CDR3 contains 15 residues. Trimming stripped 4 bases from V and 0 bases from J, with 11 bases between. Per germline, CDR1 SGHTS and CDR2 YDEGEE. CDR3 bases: TGTGCCAGCAGCCGAGAAACAAGCTCCTACAATGAGCAGTTCTTC. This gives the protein CASSRETSSYNEQFF.

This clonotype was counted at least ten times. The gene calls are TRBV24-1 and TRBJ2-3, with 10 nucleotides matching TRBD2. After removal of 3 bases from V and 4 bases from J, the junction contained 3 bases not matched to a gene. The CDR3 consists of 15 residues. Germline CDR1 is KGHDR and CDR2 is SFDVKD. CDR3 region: CATSDGLAGADTQYF. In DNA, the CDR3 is TGTGCCACCAGTGATGGTCTAGCGGGAGCAGATACGCAGTATTTT.

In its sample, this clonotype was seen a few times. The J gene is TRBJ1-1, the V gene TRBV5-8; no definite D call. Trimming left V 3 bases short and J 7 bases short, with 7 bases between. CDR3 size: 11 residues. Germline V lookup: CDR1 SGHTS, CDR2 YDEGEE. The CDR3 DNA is TGTGCCAGCAGCTGTGATTATGAAGCTTTCTTT. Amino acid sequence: CASSCDYEAFF.

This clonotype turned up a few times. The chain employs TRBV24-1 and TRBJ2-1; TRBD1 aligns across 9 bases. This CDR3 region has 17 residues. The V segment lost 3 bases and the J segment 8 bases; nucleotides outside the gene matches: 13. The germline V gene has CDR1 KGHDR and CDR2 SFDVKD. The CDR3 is CATSDRHGTGPPDEQFF. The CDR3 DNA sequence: TGTGCCACCAGTGATCGTCACGGGACAGGGCCCCCCGATGAGCAGTTCTTC.

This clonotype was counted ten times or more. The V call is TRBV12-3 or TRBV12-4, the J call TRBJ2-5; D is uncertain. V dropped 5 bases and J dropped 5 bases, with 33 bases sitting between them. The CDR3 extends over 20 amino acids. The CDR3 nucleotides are TGTGCCAGCAGTCCCCCGAAAAAGTCCTACTATCAGTCTAGAAGTGAGACCCAGTACTTC. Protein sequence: CASSPPKKSYYQSRSETQYF.